This TCR beta chain was recovered during a study of OX40 agonist ivuxolimab in advanced cancers. Across the study: Clinicians treated patients with ivuxolimab, an agonistic anti-OX40 (CD134) antibody.

CDR3 length equals 16 residues. The V gene lost 0 bases and the J gene lost 5 bases, with 13 bases spanning the gap. Germline V gene data show CDR1 as SGHTA and CDR2 as FQGNSA. Measured with immunoSEQ multiplex PCR; TCRdb has only the in-frame clones, and not every one. The sample consists of roughly 89,000 clones, about nine tenths of them appearing once. This sample comprised CD4+ or CD8+ T cells sorted from blood, obtained in a trial of the OX40 agonist ivuxolimab. The receptor was derived from an adult with an advanced solid tumor such as melanoma, head and neck, liver or kidney cancer. The chain couples TRBV7-2 to TRBJ1-4; D uncertain. The CDR3 sequence: CASSLAGGQPNEKLFF. For the CDR3, the DNA is TGTGCCAGCAGCTTAGCGGGTGGCCAGCCGAATGAAAAACTGTTTTTT.